These 12 T cell receptor beta chains came from one sample sequenced in a study of vaccination and CD4 T cells after COVID-19. The Oncomine TCR Beta short-read assay generated sequence data from the DNA of cultured CD4+ T cells. TCRdb analysed the PCR reads with MiXCR anew, one entry per CDR3 protein. This repertoire shows roughly 20,000 distinct CDR3 sequences, just over 55% found once; its top ten account for roughly 10%. The sample's treatment: approximately 11-day PBMC culture with coronavirus spike peptide pools or control peptides (ViraFEST assay). Their cognate antigens are unknown. Sequenced input: CD4+ T cells from blood, cultured in vitro. The receptors originated from a human donor who had recovered from COVID-19.

The chain has TRBV7-3 and TRBJ2-1; D may correspond to TRBD1 or TRBD2 (5 bases each). Trimming left V 5 bases short and J 10 bases short, with 21 bases between. CDR1 and CDR2 (germline): SGHTA, FQGTGA. The CDR3 covers 15 residues. CDR3 amino acids: CASSRSGTPSLEQFF. The CDR3 DNA follows: TGTGCCAGCAGCCGCTCCGGGACGCCATCTCTAGAGCAGTTCTTC. The complete variable domain, with remaining parts taken from reference TRBV7-3 and TRBJ2-1, reads GAGVSQTPSNKVTEKGKYVELRCDPISGHTALYWYRQSLGQGPEFLIYFQGTGAADDSGLPNDRFFAVRPEGSVSTLKIQRTERGDSAVYLCASSRSGTPSLEQFFGPGTRLTVL.

The rearrangement links TRBV15 to TRBJ1-4, with D possibly TRBD1 on 5 matching bases. V lost 5 bases, J lost 3 bases, and 13 bases lay in between. Looked up from germline, CDR1 is LNHNV and CDR2 is YYDKDF (reference sequence). The CDR3 sequence is 15 residues long. The CDR3 is CATSPTRGANEKLFF. Written as DNA, the CDR3 is TGTGCCACCAGCCCCACCAGAGGGGCTAATGAAAAACTGTTTTTT. The full variable domain, completed using reference TRBV15 and TRBJ1-4, is DAMVIQNPRYQVTQFGKPVTLSCSQTLNHNVMYWYQQKSSQAPKLLFHYYDKDFNNEADTPDNFQSRRPNTSFCFLDIRSPGLGDTAMYLCATSPTRGANEKLFFGSGTQLSVL.

The chain links TRBV7-2 to TRBJ1-2, with 9 bases that match TRBD1. This CDR3 region has 15 residues. Looked up from germline, CDR1 is SGHTA and CDR2 is FQGNSA. With 5 bases clipped from V and 5 bases from J, the junction kept 9 bases outside the gene matches. The CDR3 DNA reads as TGTGCCAGCAGCATATTGTCCGGGACAGGGTATGGCTACACCTTC. Translation: CASSILSGTGYGYTF.

The chain recombines TRBV11-2 with TRBJ2-5; tentatively, D is TRBD2 (6 bases). V lost 0 bases to trimming and J lost 7 bases, with 9 bases between them. CDR3 length: 13 residues. Germline V gene lookup returns CDR1 SGHAT and CDR2 FQNNGV. CDR3 DNA sequence: TGTGCCAGCAGCTTAGAAGGGGAGGCGACCCAGTACTTC. This translates into CASSLEGEATQYF. Full variable domain (outside the CDR3, taken from reference TRBV11-2 and TRBJ2-5): EAGVAQSPRYKIIEKRQSVAFWCNPISGHATLYWYQQILGQGPKLLIQFQNNGVVDDSQLPKDRFSAERLKGVDSTLKIQPAKLEDSAVYLCASSLEGEATQYFGPGTRLLVL.

This clonotype was observed a single time. The chain is built from TRBV7-8 and TRBJ1-4; D is uncertain. Between the trimmed V and J ends, which lost 2 bases and 8 bases, there was a span of 9 bases. Germline loops: CDR1 SGHVS, CDR2 FQNEAQ. The CDR3 covers 13 residues. This CDR3 reads CASSLITAEKLFF. The CDR3 nucleotides read TGTGCCAGCAGCTTAATAACAGCCGAAAAACTGTTTTTT.

This clonotype appeared a few times. The gene calls are TRBV7-8 and TRBJ1-2; D unresolved. Germline V gene sequence: CDR1 SGHVS, CDR2 FQNEAQ. Trimming left V 4 bases short and J 4 bases short, with 10 bases between. The length of the CDR3 is 13 residues. CDR3 bases: TGTGCCAGCAGCTCCGGAGCCCCCTATGGCTACACCTTC. Amino acids: CASSSGAPYGYTF.

The chain has TRBV12-3 or TRBV12-4 and TRBJ1-1, with D perhaps TRBD1 (5 bases). Trimming cost V 6 bases and J 6 bases, with 8 bases left between them. This CDR3 spans 11 amino acids. CDR3 bases: TGTGCCAGCAGCCGGGGGGCTGAAGCTTTCTTT. This translates into CASSRGAEAFF.

CDR3 sequence: CASSVEQGGGAFF. CDR3 DNA sequence: TGTGCCAGCAGTGTGGAACAGGGTGGAGGTGCTTTCTTT. The chain links TRBV6-4 to TRBJ1-1, with D maybe TRBD1 (6 bases). V lost 4 bases and J lost 11, with 17 bases in between. Germline-derived CDR1 and CDR2 are MRHNA and SNTAGT. The CDR3 spans 13 residues.

CDR3 loop: CASSLRAGGGVQDTQYF. CDR3 nucleotide sequence: TGTGCCAGCAGTTTAAGGGCGGGGGGAGGTGTTCAGGATACGCAGTATTTT. The chain employs TRBV12-3 or TRBV12-4 and TRBJ2-3; 8 nucleotides match TRBD2. The CDR3 is made up of 17 amino acids. The J segment lost 6 bases and the V segment lost 2 bases, leaving 13 bases of the junction unmatched.

The table lists this clonotype with a count of one. V gene TRBV2 combines with J gene TRBJ2-7; D is perhaps TRBD2 (7 bases). Germline CDR1 is SNHLY and CDR2 is FYNNEI. The CDR3 has 14 residues. The germline V and J ends were trimmed by 4 bases and 0 bases, with 10 bases remaining between them. Written as DNA, the CDR3 is TGTGCCAGCAGTGTCGGGGGGCGCTCCTACGAGCAGTACTTC. Translating gives CASSVGGRSYEQYF.

This clonotype occurred once. This chain links TRBV12-5 with TRBJ2-3; D may be TRBD1 (5 bases). V was trimmed by 2 bases and J by 5 bases, leaving 8 bases between them. Germline V gives CDR1 LGHNT, CDR2 FRNRAP. The CDR3 has 13 residues. The CDR3 DNA reads TGTGCTAGTGGTTTGCGTCAGGGAGATACGCAGTATTTT. The encoded protein is CASGLRQGDTQYF. The full variable domain, in which reference TRBV12-5 and TRBJ2-3 provide the parts outside the CDR3, is DARVTQTPRHKVTEMGQEVTMRCQPILGHNTVFWYRQTMMQGLELLAYFRNRAPLDDSGMPKDRFSAEMPDATLATLKIQPSEPRDSAVYFCASGLRQGDTQYFGPGTRLTVL.

This clonotype was observed once. CDR3 sequence: CASSLRAGHTGELFF. CDR3 sequence (DNA): TGTGCCAGCAGTCTTCGGGCGGGGCACACCGGGGAGCTGTTTTTT. The chain couples TRBV6-1 to TRBJ2-2, with D possibly being TRBD2 (6 bases). Per germline, CDR1 MNHNS and CDR2 SASEGT. The V and J ends lost 5 bases and 3 bases respectively, with 13 bases between them. This CDR3 contains 15 residues.